This TCR beta chain was identified during a study of PD-1 blockade in classical Hodgkin lymphoma. The CDR3 extends over 15 amino acids. CDR1 and CDR2 from the germline V gene are SSHAT and FNYEAQ (reference sequence). Germline trimming cut 3 bases from V and 5 bases from J; bases unmatched to any gene: 8. Measured with immunoSEQ multiplex PCR; TCRdb has only the in-frame clones, and not every one. The sample consists of fewer than 30,000 clones, around four fifths of them appearing once. Every single patient, without exception, relapsed after autologous stem cell transplantation, and brentuximab vedotin exposure varied.

This sequence was found in a human donor with classical Hodgkin lymphoma. This rearrangement joins TRBV7-7 to TRBJ2-3; 7 nucleotides line up with TRBD2. The sequencing here drew on peripheral blood mononuclear cells (PBMCs), taken before the second cycle of nivolumab. The CDR3 DNA reads TGTGCCAGCAGCTTGGGTTCCAGCGGGGTAGATACGCAGTATTTT. This encodes CASSLGSSGVDTQYF.